Below, 24 T cell receptor beta chains from the same sample are listed, as sequenced in a study of OX40 agonist ivuxolimab in advanced cancers. Method: immunoSEQ multiplex PCR; TCRdb's copy keeps in-frame clones and lacks some. The sample holds about 60,000 clones; roughly nine tenths are singletons and the top ten take 1.5% to 2%. The specimen comprised CD4+ or CD8+ T cells sorted from blood, sampled in a trial of the OX40 agonist ivuxolimab. These receptors came from an adult with an advanced solid tumor such as melanoma, head and neck, liver or kidney cancer.

In its sample, this clone was seen a few times. The rearrangement joins TRBV30 to TRBJ2-7; no firm D call. Germline V gene lookup returns CDR1 GTSNPN and CDR2 SVGIG (reference sequence). The CDR3 contains 11 residues. Deletions cut 0 bases from V and 7 bases from J, with 7 bases between. This chain's CDR3 is CAWSVTQEQYF. CDR3 coding DNA: TGTGCCTGGAGTGTAACCCAGGAGCAGTACTTC.

This clone has only one observation. V is TRBV5-4 and J is TRBJ1-4; tentative D call: TRBD1 (5 bases). V lost 3 bases to trimming and J lost 6 bases, with 18 bases between them. Germline lookup yields CDR1 SGHNT and CDR2 YYREEE (reference sequence). This CDR3 spans 16 amino acids. CDR3 coding DNA: TGTGCCAGCAGCTCGGGGGTGGGGCGAGACTATGAAAAACTGTTTTTT. It specifies CASSSGVGRDYEKLFF.

The CDR3 protein is CTSSQDGQGNTEAFF. CDR3 DNA sequence: TGCACCAGCAGCCAAGATGGACAGGGGAACACTGAAGCTTTCTTT. The chain links TRBV1 to TRBJ1-1; the table gives TRBD1 as D, unverified against the DNA. TRBV1 constitutes a pseudogene. The CDR3 loop spans 15 amino acids.

This clone was observed a single time. The J gene is TRBJ2-2, the V gene TRBV11-2, with TRBD1 matching over 9 bases. V was clipped by 6 bases and J by 0 bases; unmatched bases: 5. The germline V gene encodes CDR1 SGHAT and CDR2 FQNNGV. This CDR3 region has 16 residues. This CDR3 is CASRLTGGPNTGELFF. CDR3 in DNA: TGTGCCAGCAGGTTAACAGGGGGCCCGAACACCGGGGAGCTGTTTTTT. The whole variable domain, remainder taken from reference TRBV11-2 and TRBJ2-2, is EAGVAQSPRYKIIEKRQSVAFWCNPISGHATLYWYQQILGQGPKLLIQFQNNGVVDDSQLPKDRFSAERLKGVDSTLKIQPAKLEDSAVYLCASRLTGGPNTGELFFGEGSRLTVL.

This clone appeared a few times. The chain employs TRBV19 and TRBJ2-7, with TRBD1 identical over 8 bases. The V gene end was trimmed by 9 bases and the J gene end by 3 bases; junction bases not matched to a gene: 7. From germline, CDR1 is LNHDA and CDR2 SQIVND (reference sequence). CDR3 length equals 13 residues. The CDR3 nucleotides read TGTGCCAGCATGGACAGGGCAGGCTACGAGCAGTACTTC. Its translation: CASMDRAGYEQYF.

V is TRBV9 and J is TRBJ2-1; 9 bases match TRBD1. Germline values: CDR1 SGDLS, CDR2 YYNGEE. J was trimmed by 5 bases and V by 2 bases; bases with no gene match: 5. There are 15 residues in the CDR3. CDR3 residues: CASSVAGTGNNEQFF. In DNA form, the CDR3 reads TGTGCCAGCAGCGTGGCCGGGACAGGGAACAATGAGCAGTTCTTC.

This chain links TRBV19 with TRBJ2-5; the match to TRBD1 covers 10 bases. Germline V lookup: CDR1 LNHDA, CDR2 SQIVND (reference sequence). V shed 6 bases and J 2 bases; nucleotides not matched to a gene: 3. The CDR3 is 14 amino acids. CDR3 sequence (DNA): TGTGCCAGTAGCCCGGGACAGGGGCAAGAGACCCAGTACTTC. Its protein product is CASSPGQGQETQYF.

CDR3 DNA: TGTGCCAGCAGCTTGGCCGGACTAGCGGGGGTCGCGGAGACCCAGTACTTC. Translated, it gives CASSLAGLAGVAETQYF. J is TRBJ2-5 and V is TRBV5-5; 13 bases agree with TRBD2. The CDR3 runs to 17 residues. Germline loops: CDR1 SGHKS, CDR2 YYEKEE (reference sequence). Losses at the gene ends were 0 bases for V and 5 bases for J; bases not matched to a gene: 7. Together with reference TRBV5-5 and TRBJ2-5, the CDR3 gives the full variable domain: DAGVTQSPTHLIKTRGQQVTLRCSPISGHKSVSWYQQVLGQGPQFIFQYYEKEERGRGNFPDRFSARQFPNYSSELNVNALLLGDSALYLCASSLAGLAGVAETQYFGPGTRLLVL.

The V and J genes are TRBV7-9 and TRBJ1-2; no firm D call. The CDR3 length is 13 residues. Germline-derived CDR1 and CDR2 are SEHNR and FQNEAQ (reference sequence). Trimming removed 6 bases at V and 5 bases at J, with 13 bases between. CDR3 loop: CASSKDGIYGYTF. In DNA, the CDR3 is TGTGCCAGCAGTAAAGACGGAATTTATGGCTACACCTTC.

The V and J genes are TRBV7-8 and TRBJ2-1, with TRBD1 identical over 8 bases. In germline, CDR1 is SGHVS, CDR2 FQNEAQ. The CDR3 spans 18 residues. After removal of 0 bases from V and 8 bases from J, the junction contained 15 bases not matched to a gene. CDR3 protein: CASSLAPSGDRSGYEQFF. CDR3 nucleotide sequence: TGTGCCAGCAGCTTAGCTCCCAGTGGGGACAGGAGTGGCTATGAGCAGTTCTTC.

The chain couples TRBV7-2 to TRBJ2-2; D call uncertain. The length of the CDR3 is 12 residues. V was shortened by 2 bases and J by 6 bases, with 4 bases between the two germline ends. Germline CDR1 reads SGHTA; CDR2 reads FQGNSA. CDR3 sequence (DNA): TGTGCCAGCAGCTTACCCCCCGGGGAGCTGTTTTTT. Protein product: CASSLPPGELFF.

The chain has TRBV2 and TRBJ2-7; 14 nucleotides match TRBD2. There are 18 residues in the CDR3. J was trimmed by 5 bases and V by 6 bases; bases with no gene match: 15. Germline V gene lookup returns CDR1 SNHLY and CDR2 FYNNEI. The CDR3 sequence is CASSDDGTSGGLVNEQYF. As DNA, the CDR3 is TGTGCCAGCAGCGATGACGGGACTAGCGGGGGACTAGTCAACGAGCAGTACTTC.

The genes are TRBV28 and TRBJ2-2, with 7 bases aligning to TRBD2. CDR1 MDHEN and CDR2 SYDVKM come from the germline V gene. This CDR3 has 17 amino acids. V gave up 3 bases and J gave up 4 bases; unmatched junction bases: 11. The CDR3 loop reads CASSLGRGRDITGELFF. The DNA of the CDR3 is TGTGCCAGCAGTTTGGGAAGAGGGAGGGATATCACCGGGGAGCTGTTTTTT. The complete variable domain, with remaining parts taken from reference TRBV28 and TRBJ2-2, reads DVKVTQSSRYLVKRTGEKVFLECVQDMDHENMFWYRQDPGLGLRLIYFSYDVKMKEKGDIPEGYSVSREKKERFSLILESASTNQTSMYLCASSLGRGRDITGELFFGEGSRLTVL.

CDR3 sequence (DNA): TGTGCCAGCAGCTTGGAAGGAGATGGGGAAAAACTGTTTTTT. It codes for CASSLEGDGEKLFF. The chain uses TRBV5-4 and TRBJ1-4; D unclear. The CDR3 is 14 amino acids. V dropped 0 bases and J dropped 8 bases, with 11 bases sitting between them. Germline V lookup: CDR1 SGHNT, CDR2 YYREEE (reference sequence).

The rearrangement uses TRBV7-2 and TRBJ2-1, with a weak D call TRBD2 (6 bases). The CDR3 is 17 amino acids. Trimming removed 2 bases at V and 8 bases at J, with 22 bases between. The germline V gene has CDR1 SGHTA and CDR2 FQGNSA. CDR3 protein: CASSLNFGGAAWDEQFF. CDR3 DNA: TGTGCCAGCAGCTTAAATTTTGGCGGGGCAGCCTGGGATGAGCAGTTCTTC.

The count of this clone is one. The chain employs TRBV19 and TRBJ2-2; 9 bases are a match to TRBD2. Germline V CDR1 and CDR2: LNHDA, SQIVND (reference sequence). V was clipped by 6 bases and J by 5 bases; unmatched bases: 10. The CDR3 runs to 16 residues. The CDR3 nucleotides are TGTGCCAGTAGCAGATCTAGCGGGACAAATACCGGGGAGCTGTTTTTT. Its translation: CASSRSSGTNTGELFF.

This chain connects TRBV4-1 to TRBJ2-7; D possibly matches TRBD1 or TRBD2 (6 bases each). This CDR3 has 14 amino acids. Trimming took 0 bases from V and 4 from J, leaving 10 bases between them. Germline loops: CDR1 MGHRA, CDR2 YSYEKL. CDR3 in amino acids: CASSQEGGFYEQYF. DNA of the CDR3: TGCGCCAGCAGCCAAGAAGGGGGGTTTTACGAGCAGTACTTC.

The gene calls are TRBV27 and TRBJ2-7; TRBD1 matches 9 bases. The germline gives CDR1 MNHEY, CDR2 SMNVEV (reference sequence). V shed 5 bases and J 1 base; nucleotides not matched to a gene: 6. The CDR3 extends over 15 amino acids. The CDR3 sequence is CASSLTQGASYEQYF. In DNA, the CDR3 is TGTGCCAGCAGTCTAACACAGGGGGCTTCCTACGAGCAGTACTTC.

V and J are TRBV7-8 and TRBJ2-3, with TRBD1 as a possible D gene (6 bases). Per germline, CDR1 SGHVS and CDR2 FQNEAQ. This CDR3 region has 16 residues. The V end lost 3 bases, the J end lost 2 bases, and 15 bases lay between the germline ends. DNA for the CDR3: TGTGCCAGCAGCTTGGCGCCAGGGGAAGTCACAGATACGCAGTATTTT. Translation gives CASSLAPGEVTDTQYF.

The gene calls are TRBV18 and TRBJ2-2, with D hard to call. Trimming left V 2 bases short and J 5 bases short, with 6 bases between. CDR1 and CDR2 from the germline V gene are KGHSH and LQKENI. The CDR3 has 13 amino acids. Written as DNA, the CDR3 is TGTGCCAGCTCACCAACGACGACCGGGGAGCTGTTTTTT. Encoded protein: CASSPTTTGELFF.

The chain has TRBV11-2 and TRBJ1-1; 7 bases are a match to TRBD1. The CDR3 sequence is 15 residues long. Germline V gives CDR1 SGHAT, CDR2 FQNNGV. V was pared by 5 bases and J by 7 bases, with 13 bases of the junction left unmatched. CDR3 sequence (DNA): TGTGCCAGCAGCGCCACGGACAGGTGGGGGTTTGAAGCTTTCTTT. Its protein product is CASSATDRWGFEAFF.

This chain uses TRBV10-3 with TRBJ2-1; 14 nucleotides line up with TRBD2. After removal of 11 bases from V and 8 bases from J, the junction contained 14 bases not matched to a gene. The CDR3 totals 16 residues. CDR1 and CDR2 from the germline V gene are ENHRY and SYGVKD. In DNA, the CDR3 is TGTGCCTTCGGGGTGGGGACTAGCGGGAGTATCTATGAGCAGTTCTTC. It is translated as CAFGVGTSGSIYEQFF.

V gene TRBV5-1 combines with J gene TRBJ2-2; D perhaps matches TRBD2 (5 bases). The V end lost 0 bases, the J end lost 6 bases, and 12 bases lay between the germline ends. The V gene's germline CDR1 is SGHRS and CDR2 YFSETQ. The CDR3 is made up of 15 amino acids. The CDR3 DNA reads TGCGCCAGCAGCTTGGACGGGCGGGTCCCCGGGGAGCTGTTTTTT. Residues: CASSLDGRVPGELFF.

The DNA of the CDR3 is TGTGCCAGCAGCTTAGGGACAGGGGGCCGGAATGAGCAGTTCTTC. This codes for CASSLGTGGRNEQFF. The chain joins TRBV11-3 to TRBJ2-1; 11 bases map to TRBD1. There are 15 residues in the CDR3. Germline CDR1 SGHNT, CDR2 YENEEA. J gave up 7 bases and V 1 base, and 3 bases lay outside the gene matches.